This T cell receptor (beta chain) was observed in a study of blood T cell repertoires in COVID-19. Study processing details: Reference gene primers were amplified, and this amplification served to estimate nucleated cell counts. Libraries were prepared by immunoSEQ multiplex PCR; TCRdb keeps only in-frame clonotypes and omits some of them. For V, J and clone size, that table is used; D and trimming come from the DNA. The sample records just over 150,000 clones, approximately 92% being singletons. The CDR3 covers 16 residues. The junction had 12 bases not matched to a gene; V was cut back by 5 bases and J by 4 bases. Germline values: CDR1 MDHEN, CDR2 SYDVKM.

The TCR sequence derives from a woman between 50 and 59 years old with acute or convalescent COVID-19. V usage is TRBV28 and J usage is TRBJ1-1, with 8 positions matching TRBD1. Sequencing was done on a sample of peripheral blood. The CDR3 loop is CASSQAGTGLGTEAFF. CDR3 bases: TGTGCCAGCAGTCAAGCCGGGACAGGCCTGGGCACTGAAGCTTTCTTT.